The sample holds a few counts of the clone carrying this T cell receptor (beta chain). No antigen is known for it. The CDR3 runs to 15 residues. Unmatched junction bases numbered 8, after V lost 5 bases and J lost 3 bases. Germline V lookup: CDR1 SEHNR, CDR2 FQNEAQ (reference sequence). TCR sequencing used cDNA made by reverse transcription of extracted RNA. Repertoires were generated with immunoSEQ multiplex PCR, while TCRdb's copy carries only in-frame clones and drops some. The table includes 110,000 to 150,000 clones, roughly 52% detected once. These data are taken from a study of CD8+ T cells in alopecia areata. Looking at the study overall: Twice daily, treated patients received 5 to 10 mg of oral tofacitinib. Scalp area affected, as a percentage, set the severity score of treated patients. Whole-study results and caveats: Among patients, TCR sharing was less clear than in mice, a difference possibly due in part to HLA diversity in the patient population. Under tofacitinib, fewer expanded CD8+ clones appeared among the top 100 scalp clones.

This sample's treatment: oral pan-JAK inhibitor, 5-10 mg twice daily. The specimen comprised CD8+ T cells sorted from blood, sampled at week 4, from a patient treated with tofacitinib. This clonotype originated in a human donor with alopecia areata. This chain uses TRBV7-9 with TRBJ1-2; 8 nucleotides agree with TRBD1. In nucleotides, the CDR3 is TGTGCCAGCAGCCGACCATCACAGGGGGACTATGGCTACACCTTC. As protein: CASSRPSQGDYGYTF.